Each of the 28 T cell receptor beta chains below was sequenced from the same sample in a study of T cells expressing NK-cell markers. From its re-call of the 5' RACE reads, TCRdb lists each CDR3 protein once, without DNA. The data include some 190,000 distinct CDR3 sequences; the top ten clones carry just over 20%. Sequences were obtained from blood T cells: a sorted CD56 or NKG2C T cell subset, CD4+ or CD8+ T cells, or bulk PBMC T cells (not recorded which). The source is a man aged 18-75 years in good health.

The gene calls are TRBV12-3 or TRBV12-4 and TRBJ1-2. This CDR3 comprises 19 residues. The chain's CDR3 is CASSPKSRGFTGTGDGYTF.

V gene TRBV20-1 combines with J gene TRBJ1-1. Germline-derived CDR1 and CDR2 are DFQATT and SNEGSKA (reference sequence). The CDR3 runs 11 residues. CDR3 residues: CSAGGRGEAFF.

This chain connects TRBV13 to TRBJ2-7; absent DNA, TCRdb's TRBD1 call cannot be checked. The CDR3 is 14 residues long. The germline gives CDR1 PRHDT, CDR2 FYEKMQ (reference sequence). CDR3 amino acids: CASSYDRATYEQYF.

This CDR3 is CASSLLAGSTLNYGYTF. The chain couples TRBV27 to TRBJ1-2; TCRdb indicates TRBD1, and absent DNA this call remains unverified. This CDR3 spans 17 amino acids. CDR1 is MNHEY, CDR2 SMNVEV, per germline (reference sequence).

Here the CDR3 reads CASSDLDPLQYF. The rearrangement links TRBV10-2 to TRBJ2-3; TCRdb selects TRBD1, and the lack of DNA leaves this call unchecked. Germline CDR1 reads WSHSY; CDR2 reads SAAADI. There are 12 residues in the CDR3.

The chain uses TRBV7-9 and TRBJ2-2; TCRdb outputs TRBD2, but without DNA this stays unchecked. CDR1 is SEHNR, CDR2 FQNEAQ, per germline (reference sequence). The length of the CDR3 is 15 residues. CDR3 protein: CASFPLAGNTGELFF.

CDR3 region: CASSHLTPSGATTGELFF. The chain has TRBV4-1 and TRBJ2-2; no DNA is available, so the TRBD2 call from TCRdb remains unchecked. The CDR3 is 18 amino acids. From germline, CDR1 is MGHRA and CDR2 YSYEKL.

The V gene is TRBV12-3 or TRBV12-4, the J gene TRBJ2-3; as DNA is missing, the TRBD2 call by TCRdb cannot be tested. The CDR3 extends over 14 amino acids. CDR3 residues: CASSRGLGTDTQYF.

This sequence joins TRBV24-1 and TRBJ2-1; TCRdb outputs TRBD1, but without DNA this stays unchecked. The CDR3 covers 12 residues. The germline V gene has CDR1 KGHDR and CDR2 SFDVKD. CDR3 in amino acids: CATTGYGDEQFF.

This sequence joins TRBV7-8 and TRBJ2-7; as DNA is missing, the TRBD2 call by TCRdb cannot be tested. Germline-derived CDR1 and CDR2 are SGHVS and FQNEAQ. The CDR3 runs to 14 residues. CDR3 region: CASSQIGLAGEQYF.

The chain is built from TRBV3-1 and TRBJ1-2. The CDR3 is made up of 16 amino acids. Germline CDR1 LGHDT, CDR2 YNNKEL (reference sequence). The CDR3 here is CASSQDIGRLNYGYTF.

The gene calls are TRBV20-1 and TRBJ2-7; the TRBD2 assignment by TCRdb is unverifiable without DNA. Germline V lookup: CDR1 DFQATT, CDR2 SNEGSKA (reference sequence). The CDR3 extends over 14 amino acids. The CDR3 loop reads CSARPGLFSYEQYF.

The V gene is TRBV7-9, the J gene TRBJ2-5. The CDR3 length is 14 residues. The germline CDR1 and CDR2 sequences are SEHNR and FQNEAQ (reference sequence). The CDR3 reads CASSLADTQETQYF.

The V and J genes are TRBV28 and TRBJ2-1; no DNA is available, so the TRBD1 call from TCRdb remains unchecked. The CDR3 has 15 amino acids. CDR1 is MDHEN and CDR2 is SYDVKM in the germline V gene. CDR3 protein: CASSLPLGPDNEQFF.

The V and J genes are TRBV28 and TRBJ1-1; the D call from TCRdb, TRBD1, cannot be confirmed without DNA. The V gene's germline CDR1 is MDHEN and CDR2 SYDVKM. The CDR3 totals 16 residues. CDR3 protein: CASSPTPGLMNTEAFF.

The rearrangement uses TRBV5-1 and TRBJ2-5. Germline lookup yields CDR1 SGHRS and CDR2 YFSETQ. The CDR3 covers 16 residues. Here the CDR3 reads CASSLGLGTVKETQYF.

The chain combines TRBV13 with TRBJ2-4; TCRdb lists TRBD1, though no DNA is available to test this call. Germline V lookup: CDR1 PRHDT, CDR2 FYEKMQ (reference sequence). The CDR3 runs to 14 residues. This CDR3 reads CASSGRTGGGIQYF.

The chain is built from TRBV19 and TRBJ2-1; TCRdb selects TRBD1, and the lack of DNA leaves this call unchecked. Per germline, CDR1 LNHDA and CDR2 SQIVND (reference sequence). The CDR3 contains 15 residues. The CDR3 spells CASSFERGPGNEQFF.

The V call is TRBV7-9, the J call TRBJ2-1. There are 15 residues in the CDR3. Germline-derived CDR1 and CDR2 are SEHNR and FQNEAQ (reference sequence). The CDR3 region is CASSELLVVDNEQFF.

The rearrangement uses TRBV20-1 and TRBJ1-2; lacking DNA, the TRBD1 call made by TCRdb goes unchecked. CDR3 length: 14 residues. Germline CDR1 and CDR2: DFQATT and SNEGSKA (reference sequence). The CDR3 region is CSARIMTGNYGYTF.

J is TRBJ1-1 and V is TRBV7-9; TCRdb's D call, TRBD1, is unchecked because there is no DNA. The CDR3 length is 14 residues. Germline assignment: CDR1 SEHNR and CDR2 FQNEAQ (reference sequence). The chain's CDR3 is CASGTTGWNAEAFF. Using reference TRBV7-9 and TRBJ1-1 for the parts outside the CDR3, the full variable domain is DTGVSQNPRHKITKRGQNVTFRCDPISEHNRLYWYRQTLGQGPEFLTYFQNEAQLEKSRLLSDRFSAERPKGSFSTLEIQRTEQGDSAMYLCASGTTGWNAEAFFGQGTRLTVV.

The J gene is TRBJ2-7, the V gene TRBV5-6; without DNA, the TCRdb call of TRBD1 cannot be checked. The germline V gene has CDR1 SGHDT and CDR2 YYEEEE. The CDR3 covers 17 residues. CDR3: CASSLATYRETRSEQYF.

The chain is built from TRBV3-1 and TRBJ2-7; TCRdb calls TRBD2, which cannot be checked without DNA. Germline loops: CDR1 LGHDT, CDR2 YNNKEL (reference sequence). The CDR3 has 17 residues. The CDR3: CASSQESLEGTTYEQYF.

The chain has TRBV27 and TRBJ2-2; absent DNA, TCRdb's TRBD1 call cannot be checked. CDR3 length equals 15 residues. CDR1 is MNHEY, CDR2 SMNVEV, per germline (reference sequence). The CDR3 loop reads CASSPGDRDTGELFF.

This sequence joins TRBV5-6 and TRBJ1-2. CDR3 length: 15 residues. CDR1 is SGHDT, CDR2 YYEEEE, per germline. CDR3 sequence reads: CASSSNEGVAYGYTF.

This chain uses TRBV6-1 with TRBJ2-7; TCRdb names TRBD1, which stays unverified in the absence of DNA. This CDR3 is built from 13 residues. Germline V gene lookup returns CDR1 MNHNS and CDR2 SASEGT. CDR3 amino acids: CASFAGSSYEQYF.

The genes are TRBV29-1 and TRBJ2-7; without DNA, the TCRdb call of TRBD1 cannot be checked. This CDR3 has 14 residues. The germline CDR1 and CDR2 sequences are SQVTM and ANQGSEA. CDR3 in amino acids: CSVITRDTEYEQYF.

The chain recombines TRBV5-1 with TRBJ2-5; TCRdb names TRBD2, which stays unverified in the absence of DNA. Germline-derived CDR1 and CDR2 are SGHRS and YFSETQ. The CDR3 runs 15 residues. The CDR3 loop is CASRVLDEEDETQYF.